This is a list of T cell receptor beta chains from one sample in a study of CD8+CD57+ T cells in acquired aplastic anemia. A single record per CDR3 protein comes from TCRdb applying MiXCR to the reads. In the table there are some 200,000 distinct CDR3 sequences, about half of which are singletons. The sample comprised sorted CD4+, CD8+, or CD8+CD57+ T cells (not recorded which) from PBMCs. The receptor set was obtained from a human donor with aplastic anemia. The CDR3 runs from the conserved cysteine through the conserved F or W. D genes are given only for firm matches. Rows give clone size only sometimes, using once, few, many, or a class for an expanded clone.

V gene	J gene	D gene	clone size	CDR3 protein	CDR3 DNA
TRBV2	TRBJ1-2	TRBD1	NA	CASGSSWTGYGYTF	TGTGCCAGCGGGAGCTCCTGGACAGGCTATGGCTACACCTTC
TRBV5-8	TRBJ1-6	TRBD1	NA	CASSTGQGLSSPLHF	TGTGCCAGCAGCACGGGACAGGGGCTTAGTTCACCCCTCCACTTT
TRBV15	TRBJ2-5	TRBD2	many	CATSRGDSGGGETQYF	TGTGCCACCAGCAGAGGGGATAGCGGGGGAGGAGAGACCCAGTACTTC
TRBV7-9	TRBJ2-7	TRBD1	NA	CASSLNGQGDYEQYF	TGTGCCAGCAGCTTAAACGGACAGGGGGACTACGAGCAGTACTTC
TRBV11-2	TRBJ1-1	NA	NA	CASSLARYTEAFF	TGTGCCAGCAGCTTAGCCAGATACACTGAAGCTTTCTTT
TRBV7-8	TRBJ2-1	NA	once	CASSLGTNSYNEQFF	TGTGCCAGCAGCCTCGGGACAAATTCCTACAATGAGCAGTTCTTC
TRBV5-1	TRBJ2-5	NA	few	CASSLQPSAEAQYF	TGCGCCAGCAGCTTGCAGCCCAGCGCTGAGGCCCAGTACTTC
TRBV6-4	TRBJ2-6	NA	NA	CASSVSGEPGANVPTF	TGTGCCAGCAGTGTCTCAGGTGAGCCTGGGGCCAACGTCCCGACTTTC
TRBV7-2	TRBJ1-2	NA	many	CASSSRQTPYGYTF	TGTGCCAGCAGCTCCCGACAGACCCCATATGGCTACACCTTC
TRBV20-1	TRBJ2-1	TRBD2	many	CSAVRSGGARNEQFF	TGCAGTGCGGTACGGAGCGGGGGGGCCAGGAATGAGCAGTTCTTC
TRBV7-2	TRBJ1-2	TRBD1	NA	CASSSDRDGYTF	TGTGCCAGCAGCTCGGACAGGGACGGCTACACCTTC
TRBV15	TRBJ2-3	TRBD1	few	CATSSARTGGTDTQYF	TGTGCCACCAGCAGCGCCAGGACAGGGGGCACAGATACGCAGTATTTT
TRBV7-9	TRBJ2-7	NA	NA	CASSLRAGRHEQYF	TGTGCCAGCAGCTTACGAGCAGGGAGGCACGAGCAGTACTTC
TRBV12-3/TRBV12-4	TRBJ2-3	NA	many	CASSFDTPSDTQYF	TGTGCCAGCAGTTTCGACACTCCGTCAGATACGCAGTATTTT
TRBV10-3	TRBJ2-7	NA	once	CAIRPDSTSSYEQYF	TGTGCCATCAGACCCGACAGCACGAGCTCCTACGAGCAGTACTTC
TRBV24-1	TRBJ2-3	NA	NA	CATSSGDTQYF	TGTGCCACCAGTTCTGGAGATACGCAGTATTTT
TRBV5-6	TRBJ2-7	TRBD2	many	CASSSVILAGGERYEQYF	TGTGCCAGCAGCTCTGTAATACTAGCGGGGGGGGAACGCTACGAGCAGTACTTC
TRBV7-2	TRBJ1-2	TRBD1	many	CASSLFGQGGLGYTF	TGTGCCAGCAGCTTATTCGGACAGGGCGGACTAGGCTACACCTTC
TRBV19	TRBJ1-1	TRBD1	NA	CASSMGRGLVNTEAFF	TGTGCCAGTAGTATGGGCAGGGGGCTTGTGAACACTGAAGCTTTCTTT
TRBV5-1	TRBJ2-7	TRBD2	many	CASSSWGGPSEQYF	TGCGCCAGCAGCTCCTGGGGGGGTCCTAGCGAGCAGTACTTC
TRBV5-1	TRBJ2-2	NA	NA	CASSLVAGETGELFF	TGCGCCAGCAGCTTGGTCGCAGGGGAAACCGGGGAGCTGTTTTTT
TRBV12-3/TRBV12-4	TRBJ2-5	NA	many	CASSSQPQTQYF	TGTGCCAGCAGTTCCCAGCCCCAGACCCAGTACTTC
TRBV6-2/TRBV6-3	TRBJ2-2	NA	NA	CVSRPSGVNTGELFF	TGTGTCAGCCGTCCGTCGGGAGTGAACACCGGGGAGCTGTTTTTT
TRBV2	TRBJ2-1	NA	NA	CASNGISSYNEQFF	TGTGCCAGCAACGGAATTTCCTCCTACAATGAGCAGTTCTTC
TRBV6-1	TRBJ2-7	NA	many	CASSRDSEGYEQYF	TGTGCCAGCAGCCGGGACTCCGAGGGCTACGAGCAGTACTTC
TRBV29-1	TRBJ1-1	NA	once	CSGGGTTEAFF	TGCAGCGGGGGGGGGACGACTGAAGCTTTCTTT
TRBV19	TRBJ1-1	TRBD1	NA	CASGTGGTEAFF	TGTGCCAGTGGGACAGGGGGGACTGAAGCTTTCTTT
TRBV29-1	TRBJ1-6	NA	NA	CSVEDREGSPLHF	TGCAGCGTTGAAGACAGGGAGGGCTCACCCCTCCACTTT
TRBV5-1	TRBJ2-6	TRBD1	NA	CASSLGQGASDVLTF	TGCGCCAGCAGCTTGGGGCAGGGGGCATCGGACGTCCTGACTTTC
TRBV19	TRBJ2-7	NA	many	CASRSLDLGTYEQYF	TGTGCCAGTAGGAGCCTCGACCTGGGGACCTACGAGCAGTACTTC
TRBV5-8	TRBJ1-2	TRBD1	many	CASSLERGHNGYTF	TGTGCCAGCAGCTTGGAAAGGGGGCATAATGGCTACACCTTC
TRBV6-4	TRBJ1-1	NA	many	CASSVSAGRNTEAFF	TGTGCCAGCAGTGTTTCCGCAGGGAGGAACACTGAAGCTTTCTTT
TRBV10-2	TRBJ2-7	NA	NA	CASTSGRRVHEQYF	TGCGCCAGCACCTCTGGGAGGAGGGTGCACGAGCAGTACTTC
TRBV7-3	TRBJ2-7	TRBD1	many	CASSPTSGQGKEQYF	TGTGCCAGCAGCCCAACTTCGGGACAGGGGAAAGAGCAGTACTTC
TRBV5-4	TRBJ2-2	TRBD2	many	CASSGSGVLTGELFF	TGTGCCAGCAGCGGTAGCGGGGTGCTCACCGGGGAGCTGTTTTTT
TRBV7-9	TRBJ1-3	TRBD1	NA	CASRYLTGGNENTIYF	TGTGCCAGCAGGTATCTGACAGGGGGCAATGAAAACACCATATATTTT
TRBV7-9	TRBJ1-2	NA	NA	CASSLAQGLGYTF	TGTGCCAGCAGCTTAGCTCAGGGTCTTGGCTACACCTTC
TRBV2	TRBJ1-2	TRBD1	NA	CASSVTGDANYGYTF	TGTGCCAGCAGTGTAACAGGGGATGCTAACTATGGCTACACCTTC
TRBV2	TRBJ1-1	NA	NA	CASRGGVATEAFF	TGTGCCAGCAGGGGGGGGGTCGCCACTGAAGCTTTCTTT
TRBV2	TRBJ2-7	NA	NA	CASSGDGYEQYF	TGTGCCAGCAGTGGGGACGGCTACGAGCAGTACTTC
TRBV9	TRBJ1-1	TRBD1	many	CASSGDRVAAFF	TGTGCCAGCAGCGGGGACAGGGTGGCCGCTTTCTTT
TRBV11-2	TRBJ1-1	TRBD1	many	CASRQGREAFF	TGTGCCAGCAGACAGGGGCGGGAAGCTTTCTTT
TRBV20-1	TRBJ1-2	NA	once	CSARDQMAGRGGYTF	TGCAGTGCTAGAGATCAGATGGCAGGGCGGGGTGGCTACACCTTC
TRBV5-8	TRBJ1-1	NA	many	CASSLDGGYYTEAFF	TGTGCCAGCAGCTTGGATGGGGGTTATTATACTGAAGCTTTCTTT
TRBV2	TRBJ1-5	NA	many	CASSITGTSSNQPQHF	TGTGCCAGCAGTATTACAGGGACCTCTAGCAATCAGCCCCAGCATTTT
TRBV7-2	TRBJ1-2	TRBD1	NA	CASSQLTGDSRNYGYTF	TGTGCCAGCAGCCAACTGACCGGGGACAGCCGTAACTATGGCTACACCTTC
TRBV19	TRBJ2-2	NA	NA	CASRAGERDTGELFF	TGTGCCAGTAGGGCCGGCGAGCGGGACACCGGGGAGCTGTTTTTT
TRBV19	TRBJ2-1	TRBD2	NA	CASGGAIYNEQFF	TGTGCCAGCGGGGGGGCAATCTACAATGAGCAGTTCTTC
TRBV7-3	TRBJ2-2	TRBD2	few	CASSYSGGAYTGELFF	TGTGCCAGCAGCTATAGCGGGGGGGCATACACCGGGGAGCTGTTTTTT
TRBV2	TRBJ2-5	NA	many	CASSENDQETQYF	TGTGCCAGTAGCGAGAATGATCAAGAGACCCAGTACTTC
TRBV7-9	TRBJ2-5	NA	NA	CASSLGGQTQETQYF	TGTGCCAGCAGCTTAGGCGGACAGACCCAAGAGACCCAGTACTTC
TRBV6-5	TRBJ2-7	NA	many	CASSYSGVGYEQYF	TGTGCCAGCAGTTACTCGGGGGTCGGCTACGAGCAGTACTTC
TRBV5-1	TRBJ2-2	NA	NA	CASSPRGGGTGELFF	TGCGCCAGCAGCCCCCGTGGAGGGGGAACCGGGGAGCTGTTTTTT